The clone carrying this TCR beta chain was recorded many times. Antigen unknown. The CDR3 has 14 residues. The V end lost 3 bases, the J end lost 3 bases, and 12 bases lay between the germline ends. Per germline, CDR1 LNHDA and CDR2 SQIVND (reference sequence). Where ophthalmopathy was present, donors had moderate-to-severe activity, CAS ≥3, NOSPECS ≥4 and duration under 3 months. Amplifying from RNA transcripts, the study obtained TCR beta CDR3 regions. First-round RT-PCR relied on HTBI primers, and a second-round multiplex PCR came next. TCRdb used MiXCR to reprocess the multiplex PCR reads, holding one entry per CDR3 protein. Of some 400,000 distinct CDR3 sequences listed, approximately 16% were seen once; the top ten hold 1.6%. The data were taken from a study of Graves' ophthalmopathy and Graves' hyperthyroidism. Findings and caveats of the study: Distinction of ophthalmopathy from stable hyperthyroidism by a 13-signature model reached roughly 87% sensitivity and about 80% specificity. In blood appeared most of the expanded thyroid clonotypes whose frequency exceeded 0.001.

The chain couples TRBV19 to TRBJ2-7; D unresolved. This clonotype was obtained from a woman under 30 with Graves' ophthalmopathy. Sequencing input: peripheral blood. The CDR3 sequence: CASSISGIYYEQYF. CDR3 sequence (DNA): TGTGCCAGTAGTATCTCTGGGATTTACTACGAGCAGTACTTC.